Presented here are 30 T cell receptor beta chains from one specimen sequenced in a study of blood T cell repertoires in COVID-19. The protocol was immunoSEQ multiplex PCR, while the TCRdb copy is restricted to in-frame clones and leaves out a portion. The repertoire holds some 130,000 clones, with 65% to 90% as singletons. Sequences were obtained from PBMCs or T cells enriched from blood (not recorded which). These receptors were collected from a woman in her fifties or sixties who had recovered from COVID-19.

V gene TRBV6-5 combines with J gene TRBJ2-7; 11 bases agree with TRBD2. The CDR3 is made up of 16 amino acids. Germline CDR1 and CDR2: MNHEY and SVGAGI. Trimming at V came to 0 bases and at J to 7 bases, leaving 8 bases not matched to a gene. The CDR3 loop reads CASSYSSGGAGWEQYF. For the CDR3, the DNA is TGTGCCAGCAGTTACTCTAGCGGGGGGGCCGGTTGGGAGCAGTACTTC.

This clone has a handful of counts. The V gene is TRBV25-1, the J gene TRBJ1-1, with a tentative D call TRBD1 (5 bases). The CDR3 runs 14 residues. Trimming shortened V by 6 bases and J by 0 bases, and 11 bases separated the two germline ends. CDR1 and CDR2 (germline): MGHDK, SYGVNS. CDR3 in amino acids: CASRGTGVNTEAFF. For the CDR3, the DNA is TGTGCCAGCAGAGGGACTGGCGTGAACACTGAAGCTTTCTTT.

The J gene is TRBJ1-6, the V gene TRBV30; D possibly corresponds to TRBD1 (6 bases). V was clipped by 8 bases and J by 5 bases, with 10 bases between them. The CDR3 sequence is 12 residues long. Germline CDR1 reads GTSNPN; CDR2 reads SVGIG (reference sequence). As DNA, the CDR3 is TGTGCCCTACAGGGCAATAATTCACCCCTCCACTTT. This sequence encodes CALQGNNSPLHF.

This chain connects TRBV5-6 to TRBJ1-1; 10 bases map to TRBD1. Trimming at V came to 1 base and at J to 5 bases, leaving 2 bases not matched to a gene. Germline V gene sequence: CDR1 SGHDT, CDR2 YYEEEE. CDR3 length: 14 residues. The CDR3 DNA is TGTGCCAGCAGCTTGAGGACAGGGGGAACTGAAGCTTTCTTT. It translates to CASSLRTGGTEAFF.

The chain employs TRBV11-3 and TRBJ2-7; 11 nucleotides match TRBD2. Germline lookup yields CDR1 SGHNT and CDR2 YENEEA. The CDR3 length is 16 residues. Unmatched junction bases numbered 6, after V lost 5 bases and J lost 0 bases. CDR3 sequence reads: CASSARTSGPSYEQYF. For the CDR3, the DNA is TGTGCCAGCAGCGCTCGGACTAGCGGGCCCTCCTACGAGCAGTACTTC.

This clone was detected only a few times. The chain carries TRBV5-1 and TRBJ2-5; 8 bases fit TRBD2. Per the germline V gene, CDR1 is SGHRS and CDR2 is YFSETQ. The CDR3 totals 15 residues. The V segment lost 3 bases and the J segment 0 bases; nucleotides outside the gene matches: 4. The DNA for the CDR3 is TGCGCCAGCAGCTCAGCGGGGGAGTACCAAGAGACCCAGTACTTC. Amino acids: CASSSAGEYQETQYF.

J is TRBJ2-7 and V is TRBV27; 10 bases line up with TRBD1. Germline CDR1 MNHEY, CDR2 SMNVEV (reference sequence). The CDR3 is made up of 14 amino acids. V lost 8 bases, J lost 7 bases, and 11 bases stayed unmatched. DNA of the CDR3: TGTGCCAGCGTATCCGGGACAGGGGTTGGGGAGCAGTACTTC. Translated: CASVSGTGVGEQYF.

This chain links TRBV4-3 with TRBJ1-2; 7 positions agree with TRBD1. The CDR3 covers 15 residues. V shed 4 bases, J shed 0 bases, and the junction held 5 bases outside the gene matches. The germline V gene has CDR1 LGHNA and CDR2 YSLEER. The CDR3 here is CASSPGTAANYGYTF. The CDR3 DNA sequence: TGCGCCAGCAGCCCCGGGACAGCCGCTAACTATGGCTACACCTTC.

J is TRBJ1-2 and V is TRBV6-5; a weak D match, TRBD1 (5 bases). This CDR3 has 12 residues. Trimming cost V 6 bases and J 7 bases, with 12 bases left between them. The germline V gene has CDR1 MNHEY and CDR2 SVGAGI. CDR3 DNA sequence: TGTGCCAGCAGGGAGGGGTTTTTTGGCTACACCTTC. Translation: CASREGFFGYTF.

The CDR3 bases are TGCGCCAGCAGCCAGGGACAGGGGGCGCTGGGGAACACTGAAGCTTTCTTT. Protein sequence: CASSQGQGALGNTEAFF. The V gene is TRBV4-1, the J gene TRBJ1-1; 12 nucleotides agree with TRBD1. This CDR3 comprises 17 residues. In germline, CDR1 is MGHRA, CDR2 YSYEKL. The junction had 6 bases not matched to a gene; V was cut back by 3 bases and J by 1 base.

This chain's CDR3 is CASSPLGDRGGQPQHF. The CDR3 bases are TGTGCCAGCAGCCCCTTGGGGGACAGGGGAGGACAGCCCCAGCATTTT. The chain has TRBV5-8 and TRBJ1-5; 10 bases agree with TRBD1. Germline lookup yields CDR1 SGHTS and CDR2 YDEGEE. The CDR3 is made up of 16 amino acids. The junction had 11 bases not matched to a gene; V was cut back by 4 bases and J by 7 bases.

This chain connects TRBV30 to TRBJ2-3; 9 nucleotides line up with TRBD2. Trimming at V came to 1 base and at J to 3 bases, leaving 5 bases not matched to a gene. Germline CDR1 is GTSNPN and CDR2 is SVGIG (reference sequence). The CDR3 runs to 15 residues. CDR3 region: CAWSGLSGGTDTQYF. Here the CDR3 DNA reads TGTGCCTGGAGTGGATTAAGCGGGGGGACAGATACGCAGTATTTT.

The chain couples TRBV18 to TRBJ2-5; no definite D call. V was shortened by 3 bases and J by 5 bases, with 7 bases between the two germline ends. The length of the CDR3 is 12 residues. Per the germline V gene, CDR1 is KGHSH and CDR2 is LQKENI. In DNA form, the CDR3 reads TGTGCCAGCTCACCCCAGAAGGAGACCCAGTACTTC. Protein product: CASSPQKETQYF.

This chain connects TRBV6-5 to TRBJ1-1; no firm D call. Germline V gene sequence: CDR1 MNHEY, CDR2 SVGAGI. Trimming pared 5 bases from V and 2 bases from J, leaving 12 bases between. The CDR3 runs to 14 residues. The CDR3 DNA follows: TGTGCCAGCAGTAGACTAGACACCAACACTGAAGCTTTCTTT. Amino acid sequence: CASSRLDTNTEAFF.

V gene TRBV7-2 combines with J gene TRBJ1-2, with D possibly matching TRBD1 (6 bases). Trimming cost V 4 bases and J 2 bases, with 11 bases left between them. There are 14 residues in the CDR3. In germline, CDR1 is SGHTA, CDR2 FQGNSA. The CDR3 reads CASSSQGTNYGYTF. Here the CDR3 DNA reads TGTGCCAGCAGCTCCCAGGGGACGAACTATGGCTACACCTTC.

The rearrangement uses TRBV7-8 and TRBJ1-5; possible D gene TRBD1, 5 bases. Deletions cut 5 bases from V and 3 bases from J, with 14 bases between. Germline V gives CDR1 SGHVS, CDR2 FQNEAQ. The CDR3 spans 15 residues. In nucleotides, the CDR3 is TGTGCCAGCAGCCAATATACAGGAAACAATCAGCCCCAGCATTTT. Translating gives CASSQYTGNNQPQHF.

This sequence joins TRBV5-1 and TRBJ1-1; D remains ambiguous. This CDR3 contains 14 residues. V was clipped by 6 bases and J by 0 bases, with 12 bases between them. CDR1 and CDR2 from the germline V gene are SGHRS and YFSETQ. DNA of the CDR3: TGCGCCAGCAAGGGAGCGAAAGTGAACACTGAAGCTTTCTTT. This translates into CASKGAKVNTEAFF.

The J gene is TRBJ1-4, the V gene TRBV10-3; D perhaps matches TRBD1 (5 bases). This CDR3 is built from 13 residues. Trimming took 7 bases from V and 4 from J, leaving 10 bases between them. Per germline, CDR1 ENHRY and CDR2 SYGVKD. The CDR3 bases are TGTGCCATCAAGTCAGGGCTTAATGAAAAACTGTTTTTT. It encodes CAIKSGLNEKLFF.

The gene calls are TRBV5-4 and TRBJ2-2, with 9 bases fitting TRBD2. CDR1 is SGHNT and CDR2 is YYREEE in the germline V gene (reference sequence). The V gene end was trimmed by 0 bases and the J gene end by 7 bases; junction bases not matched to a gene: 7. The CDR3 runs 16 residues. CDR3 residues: CASSLARGGDNGELFF. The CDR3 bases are TGTGCCAGCAGCTTGGCGCGCGGGGGGGATAACGGGGAGCTGTTTTTT.

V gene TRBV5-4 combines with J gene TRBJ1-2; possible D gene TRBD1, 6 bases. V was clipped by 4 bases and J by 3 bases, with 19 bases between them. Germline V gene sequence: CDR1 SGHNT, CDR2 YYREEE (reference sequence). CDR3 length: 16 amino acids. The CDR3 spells CASSPTHRVDDYGYTF. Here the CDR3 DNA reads TGTGCCAGCAGCCCTACCCACAGGGTGGATGACTATGGCTACACCTTC. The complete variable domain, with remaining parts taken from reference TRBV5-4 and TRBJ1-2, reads ETGVTQSPTHLIKTRGQQVTLRCSSQSGHNTVSWYQQALGQGPQFIFQYYREEENGRGNFPPRFSGLQFPNYSSELNVNALELDDSALYLCASSPTHRVDDYGYTFGSGTRLTVV.

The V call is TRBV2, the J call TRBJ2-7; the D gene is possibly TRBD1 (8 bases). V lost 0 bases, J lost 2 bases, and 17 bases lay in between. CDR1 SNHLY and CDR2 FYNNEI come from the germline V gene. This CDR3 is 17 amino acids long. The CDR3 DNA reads TGTGCCAGCAGTGAAGCGGCCGGGGGGACAGGACCCTACGAGCAGTACTTC. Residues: CASSEAAGGTGPYEQYF.

The CDR3 region is CASLGPGSNYGYTF. The CDR3, as DNA: TGTGCCAGCCTCGGCCCAGGGTCTAACTATGGCTACACCTTC. This chain links TRBV27 with TRBJ1-2; a weak D match, TRBD1 (5 bases). This CDR3 has 14 residues. Trimming cost V 8 bases and J 0 bases, with 13 bases left between them. Germline assignment: CDR1 MNHEY and CDR2 SMNVEV (reference sequence).

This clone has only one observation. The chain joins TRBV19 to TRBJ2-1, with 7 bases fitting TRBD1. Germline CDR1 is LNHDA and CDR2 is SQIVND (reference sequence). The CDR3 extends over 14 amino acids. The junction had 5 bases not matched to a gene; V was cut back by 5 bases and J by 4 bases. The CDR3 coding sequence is TGTGCCAGTAGTCTGACAGGGCGATACAATGAGCAGTTCTTC. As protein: CASSLTGRYNEQFF.

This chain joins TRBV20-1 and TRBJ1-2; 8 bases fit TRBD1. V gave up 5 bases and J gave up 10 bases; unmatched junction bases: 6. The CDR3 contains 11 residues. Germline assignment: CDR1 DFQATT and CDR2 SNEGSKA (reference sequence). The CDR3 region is CSAAPGQVYTF. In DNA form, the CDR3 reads TGCAGTGCTGCGCCGGGACAGGTCTACACCTTC.

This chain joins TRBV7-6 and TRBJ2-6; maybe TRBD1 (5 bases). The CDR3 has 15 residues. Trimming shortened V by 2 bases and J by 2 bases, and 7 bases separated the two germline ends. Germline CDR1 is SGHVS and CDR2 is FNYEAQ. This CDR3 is CASSLLGPGANVLTF. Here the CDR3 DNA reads TGTGCCAGCAGCTTACTGGGGCCTGGGGCCAACGTCCTGACTTTC.

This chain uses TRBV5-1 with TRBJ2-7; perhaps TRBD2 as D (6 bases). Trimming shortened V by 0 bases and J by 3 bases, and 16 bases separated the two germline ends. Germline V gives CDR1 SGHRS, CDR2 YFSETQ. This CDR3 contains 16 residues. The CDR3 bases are TGCGCCAGCAGCTTGGGGGCTCGGACGGGGGTCTACGAGCAGTACTTC. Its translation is CASSLGARTGVYEQYF.

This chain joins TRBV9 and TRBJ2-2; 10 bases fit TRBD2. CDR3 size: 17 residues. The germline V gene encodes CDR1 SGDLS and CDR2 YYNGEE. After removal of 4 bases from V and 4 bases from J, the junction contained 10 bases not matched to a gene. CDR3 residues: CASSPGLAGAGTGELFF. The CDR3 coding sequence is TGTGCCAGCAGCCCCGGCCTAGCGGGGGCGGGCACCGGGGAGCTGTTTTTT.

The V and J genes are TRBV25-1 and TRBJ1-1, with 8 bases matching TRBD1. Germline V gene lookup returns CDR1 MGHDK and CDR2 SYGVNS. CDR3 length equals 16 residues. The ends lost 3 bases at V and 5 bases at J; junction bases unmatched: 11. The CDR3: CASSEQGARGGTEAFF. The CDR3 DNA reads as TGTGCCAGCAGTGAGCAGGGGGCGCGGGGTGGGACTGAAGCTTTCTTT.

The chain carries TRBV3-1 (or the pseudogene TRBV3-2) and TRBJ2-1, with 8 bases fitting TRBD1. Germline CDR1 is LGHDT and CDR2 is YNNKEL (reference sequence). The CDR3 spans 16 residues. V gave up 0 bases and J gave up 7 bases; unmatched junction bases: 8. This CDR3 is CASSQESGTGHNEQFF. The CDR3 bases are TGTGCCAGCAGCCAAGAATCGGGGACAGGTCATAATGAGCAGTTCTTC.

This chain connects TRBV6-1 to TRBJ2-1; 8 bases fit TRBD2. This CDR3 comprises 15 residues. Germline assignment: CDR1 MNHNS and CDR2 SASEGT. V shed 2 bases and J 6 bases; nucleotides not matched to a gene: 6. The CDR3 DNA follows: TGTGCCAGCAGTGAAAGTCGGGGGGGGCTCAATGAGCAGTTCTTC. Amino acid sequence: CASSESRGGLNEQFF.